Each of the 14 T cell receptor beta chains below was sequenced from the same sample in a study of blood T cell repertoires in COVID-19. Using immunoSEQ multiplex PCR, the repertoire was profiled, and TCRdb retains in-frame clones only, with some absent. Among around 140,000 clones listed, approximately 86% were seen once. The sequenced material came from peripheral blood. These receptors were obtained from a woman in her seventies with COVID-19, enrolled during active disease.

This clone has ten or more counts. The genes are TRBV3-1 (or the pseudogene TRBV3-2) and TRBJ1-5; D is perhaps TRBD1 (5 bases). Trimming left V 0 bases short and J 5 bases short, with 11 bases between. Germline-derived CDR1 and CDR2 are LGHDT and YNNKEL (reference sequence). This CDR3 contains 15 residues. Here the CDR3 reads CASSQESGYDQPQHF. The CDR3 DNA reads TGTGCCAGCAGCCAAGAGTCAGGGTATGATCAGCCCCAGCATTTT.

In this sample, this clone turned up once. This chain connects TRBV6-5 to TRBJ1-1; D gene unclear. Trimming left V 7 bases short and J 1 base short, with 13 bases between. Germline-derived CDR1 and CDR2 are MNHEY and SVGAGI. The CDR3 loop spans 14 amino acids. The CDR3 bases are TGTGCCAGCAAGTGGTCACAGCAGAACACTGAAGCTTTCTTT. The encoded protein is CASKWSQQNTEAFF.

CDR3 sequence: CASSQGPGQDSEQYF. Written as DNA, the CDR3 is TGCGCCAGCAGCCAAGGACCGGGACAGGATAGCGAGCAGTACTTC. The gene calls are TRBV4-1 and TRBJ2-7; TRBD1 matches at 8 bases. The CDR3 is 15 residues long. CDR1 is MGHRA and CDR2 is YSYEKL in the germline V gene. V shed 1 base and J 6 bases; nucleotides not matched to a gene: 8.

This chain connects TRBV5-1 to TRBJ2-1, with 8 bases lining up with TRBD2. V dropped 3 bases and J dropped 2; count of bases not matched to a gene: 4. The germline V gene has CDR1 SGHRS and CDR2 YFSETQ. The CDR3 has 15 amino acids. CDR3 sequence (DNA): TGCGCCAGCAGCTCCGGGACTAGGGCCTACAATGAGCAGTTCTTC. This codes for CASSSGTRAYNEQFF.

This clone occurred once. The chain is built from TRBV5-5 and TRBJ1-2; D perhaps matches TRBD1 (6 bases). The germline V gene has CDR1 SGHKS and CDR2 YYEKEE (reference sequence). V was trimmed by 0 bases and J by 2 bases, leaving 14 bases between them. There are 16 residues in the CDR3. In DNA form, the CDR3 reads TGTGCCAGCAGCTTGGGCTACAGGGTACAAAACTATGGCTACACCTTC. This translates into CASSLGYRVQNYGYTF.

The chain carries TRBV7-8 and TRBJ1-4; D ambiguous. Germline V CDR1 and CDR2: SGHVS, FQNEAQ. CDR3 size: 13 residues. Trimming took off 6 bases at V and 8 bases at J, with 13 bases between the two ends. DNA for the CDR3: TGTGCCAGCAGGAAGACAATCACGGAAAAACTGTTTTTT. Translating it yields CASRKTITEKLFF. Drawing the rest from reference TRBV7-8 and TRBJ1-4, the complete variable domain is GAGVSQSPRYKVAKRGQDVALRCDPISGHVSLFWYQQALGQGPEFLTYFQNEAQLDKSGLPSDRFFAERPEGSVSTLKIQRTQQEDSAVYLCASRKTITEKLFFGSGTQLSVL.

The V call is TRBV18, the J call TRBJ1-3; TRBD1 matches at 7 bases. The CDR3 extends over 18 amino acids. In germline, CDR1 is KGHSH, CDR2 LQKENI. The V segment lost 3 bases and the J segment 0 bases; nucleotides outside the gene matches: 11. Here the CDR3 reads CASSPWQGEGRSGNTIYF. Written as DNA, the CDR3 is TGTGCCAGCTCACCCTGGCAGGGGGAAGGTCGCTCTGGAAACACCATATATTTT. The entire variable domain, with the rest obtained from reference TRBV18 and TRBJ1-3, is as follows: NAGVMQNPRHLVRRRGQEARLRCSPMKGHSHVYWYRQLPEEGLKFMVYLQKENIIDESGMPKERFSAEFPKEGPSILRIQQVVRGDSAAYFCASSPWQGEGRSGNTIYFGEGSWLTVV.

This chain links TRBV7-9 with TRBJ1-2; the match to TRBD1 covers 9 bases. Germline assignment: CDR1 SEHNR and CDR2 FQNEAQ (reference sequence). This CDR3 comprises 16 residues. Germline trimming cut 4 bases from V and 3 bases from J; bases unmatched to any gene: 9. CDR3 sequence: CASSSQGALHDYGYTF. CDR3 nucleotides: TGTGCCAGCAGCTCACAGGGGGCCCTTCACGACTATGGCTACACCTTC.

The chain couples TRBV7-8 to TRBJ2-7, with D possibly matching TRBD1 (6 bases). V was shortened by 0 bases and J by 3 bases, with 12 bases between the two germline ends. CDR1 SGHVS and CDR2 FQNEAQ come from the germline V gene. The CDR3 runs 15 residues. DNA of the CDR3: TGTGCCAGCAGCTTAGCTGGGACATCCGGCTACGAGCAGTACTTC. Its translation: CASSLAGTSGYEQYF. Looking up the rest from reference TRBV7-8 and TRBJ2-7 gives the full variable domain: GAGVSQSPRYKVAKRGQDVALRCDPISGHVSLFWYQQALGQGPEFLTYFQNEAQLDKSGLPSDRFFAERPEGSVSTLKIQRTQQEDSAVYLCASSLAGTSGYEQYFGPGTRLTVT.

CDR3 sequence (DNA): TGTGCCAGCAGTTTATACCAGGGATCCTACAATGAGCAGTTCTTC. Protein sequence: CASSLYQGSYNEQFF. The chain recombines TRBV28 with TRBJ2-1, with D perhaps matching TRBD1 (5 bases). The CDR3 contains 15 residues. Per the germline V gene, CDR1 is MDHEN and CDR2 is SYDVKM. V dropped 1 base and J dropped 1 base, with 8 bases sitting between them.

The chain combines TRBV6-5 with TRBJ1-2, with unresolved D. CDR3 length equals 13 residues. CDR1 is MNHEY, CDR2 SVGAGI, per germline. Trimming removed 6 bases at V and 3 bases at J, with 11 bases between. DNA for the CDR3: TGTGCCAGCAGCCTTAGGGAGTACTATGGCTACACCTTC. It specifies CASSLREYYGYTF.

V usage is TRBV5-4 and J usage is TRBJ1-2; TRBD1 aligns across 8 bases. The CDR3 length is 15 residues. Germline V gene sequence: CDR1 SGHNT, CDR2 YYREEE (reference sequence). V was clipped by 4 bases and J by 1 base; unmatched bases: 6. The chain's CDR3 is CASSPPGQGNYGYTF. The CDR3 DNA follows: TGTGCCAGCAGCCCGCCCGGACAGGGTAACTATGGCTACACCTTC.

The chain recombines TRBV7-9 with TRBJ1-4; D is undetermined. This CDR3 has 16 residues. The V gene lost 3 bases and the J gene lost 2 bases, with 13 bases spanning the gap. Looked up from germline, CDR1 is SEHNR and CDR2 is FQNEAQ (reference sequence). The CDR3 loop reads CASSFEFSRTNEKLFF. Written as DNA, the CDR3 is TGTGCCAGCAGCTTTGAGTTTTCACGGACTAATGAAAAACTGTTTTTT.

The table lists this clone with a count of one. V is TRBV27 and J is TRBJ2-7; 16 bases match TRBD2. CDR1 is MNHEY, CDR2 SMNVEV, per germline (reference sequence). Trimming at V came to 0 bases and at J to 2 bases, leaving 13 bases not matched to a gene. The CDR3 has 21 residues. The DNA of the CDR3 is TGTGCCAGCAGTTTATCGGAAGGCCGGGGACTAGCGGGGGGGTATACCTACGAGCAGTACTTC. Amino acids: CASSLSEGRGLAGGYTYEQYF.